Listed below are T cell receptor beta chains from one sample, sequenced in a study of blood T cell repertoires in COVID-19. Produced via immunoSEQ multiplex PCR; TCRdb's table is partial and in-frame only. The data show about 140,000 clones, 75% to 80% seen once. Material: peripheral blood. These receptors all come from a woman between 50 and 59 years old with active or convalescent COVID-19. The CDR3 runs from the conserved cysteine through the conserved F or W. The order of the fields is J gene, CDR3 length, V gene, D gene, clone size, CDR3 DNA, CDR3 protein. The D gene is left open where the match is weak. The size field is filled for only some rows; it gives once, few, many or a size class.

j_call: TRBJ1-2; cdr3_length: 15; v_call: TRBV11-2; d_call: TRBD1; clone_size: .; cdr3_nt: TGTGCCAGCAGCTTGCCGGGACAGGGGAACTATGGCTACACCTTC; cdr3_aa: CASSLPGQGNYGYTF
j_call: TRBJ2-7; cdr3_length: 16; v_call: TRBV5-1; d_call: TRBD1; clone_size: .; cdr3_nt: TGCGCCAGCAGCTTGGCCCTAGGGGGCGCGATCCGCGAGCAGTACTTC; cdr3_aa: CASSLALGGAIREQYF
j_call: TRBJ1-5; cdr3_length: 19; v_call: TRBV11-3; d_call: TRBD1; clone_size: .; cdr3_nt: TGTGCCAGCAGCACCCGCCTCACACAGGGGGCTAGGAACAATCAGCCCCAGCATTTT; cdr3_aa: CASSTRLTQGARNNQPQHF
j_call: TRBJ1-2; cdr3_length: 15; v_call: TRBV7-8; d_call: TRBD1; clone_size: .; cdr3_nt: TGTGCCAGCAGCCCCGGGACAGGATTTAACTATGGCTACACCTTC; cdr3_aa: CASSPGTGFNYGYTF
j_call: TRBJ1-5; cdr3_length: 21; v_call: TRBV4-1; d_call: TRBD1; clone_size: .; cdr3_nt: TGCGCCAGCAGTTCCGATTTGCCGCGAAGGGGACAGGGGACGTTGCCTCAGCCCCAGCATTTT; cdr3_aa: CASSSDLPRRGQGTLPQPQHF
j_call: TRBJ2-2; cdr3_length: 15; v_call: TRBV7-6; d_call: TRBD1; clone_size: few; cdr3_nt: TGTGCCAGCAGCTTACGGACAGGGACATCGGGGGAGCTGTTTTTT; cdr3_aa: CASSLRTGTSGELFF
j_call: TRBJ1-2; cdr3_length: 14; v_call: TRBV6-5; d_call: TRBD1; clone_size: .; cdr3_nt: TGTGCCAGCAAGTCGGGACAGGGAGCCTATGGCTACACCTTC; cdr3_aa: CASKSGQGAYGYTF
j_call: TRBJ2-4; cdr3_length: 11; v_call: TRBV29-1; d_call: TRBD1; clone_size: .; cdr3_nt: TGCAGCGTTACAACAGGGGGCATTCAGTACTTC; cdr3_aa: CSVTTGGIQYF
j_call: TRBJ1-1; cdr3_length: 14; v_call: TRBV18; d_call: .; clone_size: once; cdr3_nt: TGTGCCAGCTCAGCCGTTATAGTGAACACTGAAGCTTTCTTT; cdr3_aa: CASSAVIVNTEAFF
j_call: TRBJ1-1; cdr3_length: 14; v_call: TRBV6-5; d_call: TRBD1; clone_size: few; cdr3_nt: TGTGCCAGCAGTCGGCGGGACAGGGCGACTGAAGCTTTCTTT; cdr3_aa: CASSRRDRATEAFF
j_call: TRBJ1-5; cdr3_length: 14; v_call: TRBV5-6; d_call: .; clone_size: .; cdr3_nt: TGTGCCAGCAGCTTAGGGAGGAAAAATCAGCCCCAGCATTTT; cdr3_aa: CASSLGRKNQPQHF
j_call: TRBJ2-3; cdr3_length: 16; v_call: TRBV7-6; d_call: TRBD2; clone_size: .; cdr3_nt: TGTGCCAGCAGCTTAGCGCTGGGGGGGGGCACAGATACGCAGTATTTT; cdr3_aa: CASSLALGGGTDTQYF
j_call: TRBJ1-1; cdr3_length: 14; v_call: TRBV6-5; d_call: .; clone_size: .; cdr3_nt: TGTGCCAGCAGTAACAGGGCTTCGAGAACTGAAGCTTTCTTT; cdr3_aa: CASSNRASRTEAFF
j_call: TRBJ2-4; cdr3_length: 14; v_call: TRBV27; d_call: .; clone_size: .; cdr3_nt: TGTGCCAGCAGTTTTAGGGGGGGCAAAAACATTCAGTACTTC; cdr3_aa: CASSFRGGKNIQYF
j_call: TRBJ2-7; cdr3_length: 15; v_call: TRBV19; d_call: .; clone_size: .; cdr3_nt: TGTGCCAGTAAATTAAGAGCGGATAACTCCTACGAGCAGTACTTC; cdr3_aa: CASKLRADNSYEQYF
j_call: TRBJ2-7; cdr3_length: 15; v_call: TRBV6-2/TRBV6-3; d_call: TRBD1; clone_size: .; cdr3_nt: TGTGCCAGCAGTTTTCCGGGACAGGGCTCCTACGAGCAGTACTTC; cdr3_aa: CASSFPGQGSYEQYF
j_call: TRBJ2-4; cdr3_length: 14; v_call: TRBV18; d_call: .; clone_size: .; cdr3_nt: TGTGCCAGCTCACCCGACGATGGGCTAAACATTCAGTACTTC; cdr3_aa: CASSPDDGLNIQYF
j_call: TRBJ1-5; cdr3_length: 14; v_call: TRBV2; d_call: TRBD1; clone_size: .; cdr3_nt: TGTGCCAGCAGTGCAAACAGGGGGAATCAGCCCCAGCATTTT; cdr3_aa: CASSANRGNQPQHF
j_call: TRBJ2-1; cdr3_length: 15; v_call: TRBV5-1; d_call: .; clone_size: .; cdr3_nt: TGCGCCAGCAGCCCCCGTCGATACAGGGACAATGAGCAGTTCTTC; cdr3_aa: CASSPRRYRDNEQFF
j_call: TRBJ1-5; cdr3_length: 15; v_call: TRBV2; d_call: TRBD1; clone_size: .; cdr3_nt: TGTGCCAGCAGTCGACAGACAGGGGGCAATCAGCCCCAGCATTTT; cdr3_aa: CASSRQTGGNQPQHF
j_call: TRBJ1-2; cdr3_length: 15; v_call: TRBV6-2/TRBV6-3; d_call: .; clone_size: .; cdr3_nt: TGTGCCAGCAGCAGAACTCAGGGGCCTCCGGGGGGCTACACCTTC; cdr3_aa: CASSRTQGPPGGYTF
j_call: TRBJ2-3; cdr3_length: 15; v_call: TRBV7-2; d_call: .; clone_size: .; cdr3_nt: TGTGCCAGCAGGCACCTATGGTCTCACACAGATACGCAGTATTTT; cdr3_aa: CASRHLWSHTDTQYF
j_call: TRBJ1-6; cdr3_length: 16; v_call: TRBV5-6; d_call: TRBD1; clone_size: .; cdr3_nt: TGTGCCAGCAGCCTAGGAACAGGGGGACGGAATTCACCCCTCCACTTT; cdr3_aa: CASSLGTGGRNSPLHF
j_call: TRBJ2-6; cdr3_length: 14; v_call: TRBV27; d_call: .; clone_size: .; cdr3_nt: TGTGCCAGCAGTTCCCTCTCTGGGGCCAACGTCCTGACTTTC; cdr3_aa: CASSSLSGANVLTF
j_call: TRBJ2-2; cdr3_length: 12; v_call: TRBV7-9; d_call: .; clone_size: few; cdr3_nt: TGTGCCAGCAGCTTCACCCAGGGGGAGCTGTTTTTT; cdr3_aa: CASSFTQGELFF
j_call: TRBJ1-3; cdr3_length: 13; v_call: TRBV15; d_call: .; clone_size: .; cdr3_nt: TGTGCCACCAGCCCTGTGGGCCGAAACACCATATATTTT; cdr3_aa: CATSPVGRNTIYF
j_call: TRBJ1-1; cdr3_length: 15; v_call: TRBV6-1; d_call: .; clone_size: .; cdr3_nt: TGTGCCAGCAGTGAAGCGCGCAGGGTGGTCACTGAAGCTTTCTTT; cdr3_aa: CASSEARRVVTEAFF
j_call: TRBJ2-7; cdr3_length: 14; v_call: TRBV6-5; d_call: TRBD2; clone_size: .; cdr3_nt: TGTGCCAGCAGGGGAAGCGGGGGGGCCTACGAGCAGTACTTC; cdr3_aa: CASRGSGGAYEQYF
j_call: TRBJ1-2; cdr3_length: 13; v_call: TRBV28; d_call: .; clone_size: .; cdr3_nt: TGTGCCAGCAGACAGAACCCGCCTTATGGCTACACCTTC; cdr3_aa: CASRQNPPYGYTF
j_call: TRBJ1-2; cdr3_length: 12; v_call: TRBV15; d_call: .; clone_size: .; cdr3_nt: TGTGCCACCAGCAGAGATTCGGATGGCTACACCTTC; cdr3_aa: CATSRDSDGYTF
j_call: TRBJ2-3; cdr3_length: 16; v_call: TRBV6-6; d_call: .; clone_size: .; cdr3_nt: TGTGCCAGCAGTTACGGGCGCGGGGTTAGCACAGATACGCAGTATTTT; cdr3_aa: CASSYGRGVSTDTQYF
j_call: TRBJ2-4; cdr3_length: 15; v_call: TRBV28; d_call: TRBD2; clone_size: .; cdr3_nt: TGTGCCAGCAGTCGACCTCGAGGCGGGAGTAACATTCAGTACTTC; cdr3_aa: CASSRPRGGSNIQYF
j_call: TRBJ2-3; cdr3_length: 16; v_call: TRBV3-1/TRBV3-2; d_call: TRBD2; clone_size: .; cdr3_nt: TGTGCCAGCAGCCCCGGTCAGCTAGCGGGGGCAGATACGCAGTATTTT; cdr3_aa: CASSPGQLAGADTQYF
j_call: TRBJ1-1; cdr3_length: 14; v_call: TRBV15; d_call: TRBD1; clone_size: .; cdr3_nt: TGTGCCACCTCCTACGGGACAGGGGGCACTGAAGCTTTCTTT; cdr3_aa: CATSYGTGGTEAFF
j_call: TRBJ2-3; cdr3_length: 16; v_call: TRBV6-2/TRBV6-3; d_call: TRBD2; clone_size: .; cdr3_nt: TGTGCCAGCAGTTACTCGGGGAGCGGGGGGGCAGATACGCAGTATTTT; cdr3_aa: CASSYSGSGGADTQYF
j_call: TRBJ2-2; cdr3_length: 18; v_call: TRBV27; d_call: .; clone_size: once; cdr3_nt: TGTGCCAGCGGCTTTGGGGACATGGGCGGCTCGAACACCGGGGAGCTGTTTTTT; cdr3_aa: CASGFGDMGGSNTGELFF
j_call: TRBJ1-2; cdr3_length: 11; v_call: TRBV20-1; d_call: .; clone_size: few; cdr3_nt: TGCAGTGCCAGGGAGGGTTCTGGCTACACCTTC; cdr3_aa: CSAREGSGYTF